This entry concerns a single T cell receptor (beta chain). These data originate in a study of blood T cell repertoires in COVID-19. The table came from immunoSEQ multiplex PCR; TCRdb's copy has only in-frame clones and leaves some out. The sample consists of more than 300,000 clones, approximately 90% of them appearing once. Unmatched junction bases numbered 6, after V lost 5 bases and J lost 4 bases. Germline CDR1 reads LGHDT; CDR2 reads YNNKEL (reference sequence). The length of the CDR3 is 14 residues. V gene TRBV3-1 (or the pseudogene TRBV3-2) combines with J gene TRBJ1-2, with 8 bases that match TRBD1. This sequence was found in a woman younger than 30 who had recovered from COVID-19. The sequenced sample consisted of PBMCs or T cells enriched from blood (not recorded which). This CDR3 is CASSSGQGGYGYTF. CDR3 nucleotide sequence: TGTGCCAGCAGCTCAGGACAGGGAGGCTATGGCTACACCTTC.